Described below is a single TCR beta chain sequence and its context. The antigen is unknown. Other DNA sequences in the same sample also yield this CDR3. 13 Jbeta primers and 60 Vbeta primers were used for the PCR. Profiled with immunoSEQ multiplex PCR; TCRdb holds only in-frame clones, not every one. This table holds about 130,000 clones, roughly 80% found once. Germline CDR1 MNHNY, CDR2 SVGAGI (reference sequence). Trimming pared 2 bases from V and 2 bases from J, leaving 10 bases between. This CDR3 has 15 residues. This sample stems from a study of cytomegalovirus exposure and HLA in healthy donors. Broader study findings: Most TCR sequences were uncommon, yet certain public TCRs appeared in many donors.

Donors were nominally healthy when sampled, though unrecorded immune exposures were likely. The receptor's source is a man aged 40-50 years in good health and CMV-seronegative. Sequenced: PBMCs. The rearrangement uses TRBV6-6 and TRBJ1-5, with D perhaps TRBD1 (5 bases). The DNA for the CDR3 is TGTGCCAGCAGTTACGGTGGGGCCGGCAATCAGCCCCAGCATTTT. Its translation is CASSYGGAGNQPQHF.